These T cell receptor beta chains were read from a single sample in a study of blood T cell repertoires in COVID-19. Profiled with immunoSEQ multiplex PCR; TCRdb holds only in-frame clones, not every one. The table includes under 200,000 clones, more than 60% detected once. The sample taken for sequencing was peripheral blood. Receptors originate from a man in his 60s with acute or convalescent COVID-19. Each CDR3 is given without its conserved first and last residue.

len: 13
j_gene: TRBJ1-6
v_gene: TRBV18
CDR3aa: ASSEGTGLNSPLH

len: 12
j_gene: TRBJ1-1
v_gene: TRBV5-6
CDR3aa: ASSGDRRNTEAF

len: 14
j_gene: TRBJ1-1
v_gene: TRBV4-1
CDR3aa: ASSQEVVLRRGEAF

len: 12
j_gene: TRBJ2-2
v_gene: TRBV5-1
CDR3aa: ASSKRQDGGELF

len: 11
j_gene: TRBJ2-7
v_gene: TRBV3-1/TRBV3-2
CDR3aa: ASSSTGDYEQY

len: 12
j_gene: TRBJ1-2
v_gene: TRBV5-1
CDR3aa: ASSLDRGLEGYT

len: 13
j_gene: TRBJ2-1
v_gene: TRBV9
CDR3aa: ASSVRVATLDEQF

len: 14
j_gene: TRBJ2-1
v_gene: TRBV5-1
CDR3aa: ASSLSSGDLANEQF

len: 16
j_gene: TRBJ1-5
v_gene: TRBV5-6
CDR3aa: ASSLAGKSPLDNQPQH

len: 13
j_gene: TRBJ1-2
v_gene: TRBV7-9
CDR3aa: ASSLDGGANYGYT

len: 15
j_gene: TRBJ2-2
v_gene: TRBV6-6
CDR3aa: ASIRAGGPLGAGELF

len: 12
j_gene: TRBJ1-5
v_gene: TRBV5-8
CDR3aa: ASSPGLLNQPQH

len: 13
j_gene: TRBJ2-5
v_gene: TRBV18
CDR3aa: ASSPGQGAQETQY

len: 11
j_gene: TRBJ1-1
v_gene: TRBV6-4
CDR3aa: ASSEDRHTEAF

len: 11
j_gene: TRBJ1-2
v_gene: TRBV12-3/TRBV12-4
CDR3aa: ASSTINRHGYT

len: 11
j_gene: TRBJ2-7
v_gene: TRBV6-1
CDR3aa: ASSEGDRVEQY

len: 13
j_gene: TRBJ2-2
v_gene: TRBV7-8
CDR3aa: ASSRESANTGELF

len: 12
j_gene: TRBJ2-1
v_gene: TRBV5-1
CDR3aa: ASSLPDSYNEQF

len: 16
j_gene: TRBJ2-1
v_gene: TRBV7-2
CDR3aa: ASRYGLAGGRLNNEQF

len: 13
j_gene: TRBJ2-3
v_gene: TRBV29-1
CDR3aa: SVWLTNESTDTQY

len: 11
j_gene: TRBJ2-3
v_gene: TRBV12-5
CDR3aa: ASQRGGADTQY

len: 12
j_gene: TRBJ1-5
v_gene: TRBV30
CDR3aa: AWSVHRSNQPQH

len: 11
j_gene: TRBJ1-2
v_gene: TRBV7-2
CDR3aa: ASSLPTGDGYT

len: 12
j_gene: TRBJ1-2
v_gene: TRBV19
CDR3aa: ASSLVELSYGYT

len: 14
j_gene: TRBJ2-2
v_gene: TRBV9
CDR3aa: ASSGLAGGPTGELF

len: 13
j_gene: TRBJ1-2
v_gene: TRBV5-1
CDR3aa: ASSLALQGDYGYT

len: 10
j_gene: TRBJ1-1
v_gene: TRBV2
CDR3aa: ASTGEGTEAF

len: 11
j_gene: TRBJ2-7
v_gene: TRBV18
CDR3aa: ASRQGLATEQY

len: 13
j_gene: TRBJ1-2
v_gene: TRBV7-2
CDR3aa: ASSSRGRPGNGYT

len: 12
j_gene: TRBJ2-7
v_gene: TRBV19
CDR3aa: ASSSGTDFYEQY

len: 13
j_gene: TRBJ2-5
v_gene: TRBV27
CDR3aa: ASRSITGGRETQY

len: 14
j_gene: TRBJ2-2
v_gene: TRBV5-1
CDR3aa: ASSLVGQMNTGELF

len: 16
j_gene: TRBJ1-1
v_gene: TRBV4-2
CDR3aa: ASSPNYRDRDFYTEAF

len: 12
j_gene: TRBJ2-7
v_gene: TRBV5-5
CDR3aa: ASSPMALSYEQY

len: 14
j_gene: TRBJ2-3
v_gene: TRBV27
CDR3aa: ASSSSGGGAPDTQY

len: 9
j_gene: TRBJ2-7
v_gene: TRBV20-1
CDR3aa: SARMLYEQY

len: 14
j_gene: TRBJ2-1
v_gene: TRBV3-1/TRBV3-2
CDR3aa: ASSQDRTRSYNEQF

len: 12
j_gene: TRBJ1-3
v_gene: TRBV19
CDR3aa: ASSMRDVKNTIY

len: 12
j_gene: TRBJ1-1
v_gene: TRBV18
CDR3aa: ASSLGAEGTEAF

len: 15
j_gene: TRBJ2-2
v_gene: TRBV3-1/TRBV3-2
CDR3aa: ASSQALRPSAGGELF

len: 13
j_gene: TRBJ2-3
v_gene: TRBV20-1
CDR3aa: SASWDRDSTDTQY

len: 14
j_gene: TRBJ1-2
v_gene: TRBV19
CDR3aa: ASSGLGGQESYGYT

len: 12
j_gene: TRBJ2-7
v_gene: TRBV6-5
CDR3aa: ASSSQGANDEQY

len: 16
j_gene: TRBJ2-5
v_gene: TRBV28
CDR3aa: ASSLAGLAGGKQETQY

len: 11
j_gene: TRBJ1-5
v_gene: TRBV3-1/TRBV3-2
CDR3aa: ASSPQGNQPQH

len: 11
j_gene: TRBJ1-2
v_gene: TRBV30
CDR3aa: AWSSGTAYGYT

len: 16
j_gene: TRBJ1-3
v_gene: TRBV7-9
CDR3aa: ASTPGGWPSRIGNTIY

len: 11
j_gene: TRBJ2-1
v_gene: TRBV5-1
CDR3aa: ASSKGQINEQF

len: 12
j_gene: TRBJ2-7
v_gene: TRBV19
CDR3aa: ASSIGDRVYEQY

len: 13
j_gene: TRBJ2-1
v_gene: TRBV29-1
CDR3aa: SVEETGGPYNEQF